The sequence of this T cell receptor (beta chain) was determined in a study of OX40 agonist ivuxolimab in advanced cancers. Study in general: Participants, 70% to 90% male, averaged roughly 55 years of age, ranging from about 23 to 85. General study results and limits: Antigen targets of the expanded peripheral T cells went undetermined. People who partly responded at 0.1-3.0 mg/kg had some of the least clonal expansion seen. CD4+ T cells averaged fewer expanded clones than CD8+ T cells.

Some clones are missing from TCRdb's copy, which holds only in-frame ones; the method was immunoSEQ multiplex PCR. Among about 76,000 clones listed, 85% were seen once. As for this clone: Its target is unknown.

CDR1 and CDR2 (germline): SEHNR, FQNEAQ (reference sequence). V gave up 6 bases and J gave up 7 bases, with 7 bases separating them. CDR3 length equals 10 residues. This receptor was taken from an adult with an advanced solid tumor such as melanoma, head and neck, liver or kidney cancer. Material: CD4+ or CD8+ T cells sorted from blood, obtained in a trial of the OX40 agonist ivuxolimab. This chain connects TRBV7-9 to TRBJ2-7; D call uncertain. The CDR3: CASSPREQYF. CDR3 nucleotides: TGTGCCAGCAGTCCGAGAGAGCAGTACTTC.